This entry concerns a single T cell receptor (beta chain). This sample was included in a study of blood T cell repertoires in COVID-19. Across the study: Sample material is recorded as cDNA or gDNA derived from T cells, B-cell-depleted T cells, or PBMCs.

Authors' processing steps: Amplification of reference gene primers was used by the study to estimate nucleated cell counts. Some clones are missing from TCRdb's copy, which holds only in-frame ones; the method was immunoSEQ multiplex PCR. The V and J calls and clone size are taken from that table; D and trimming were inferred from the DNA. The sample consists of roughly 250,000 clones, 87% of them appearing once. CDR1 is SGHVS and CDR2 is FNYEAQ in the germline V gene. The CDR3 is 12 amino acids. The V end was cut by 4 bases, the J end by 4 bases, with 7 bases between. The receptor comes from a woman aged 25 to 39 with acute COVID-19. Input material: PBMCs or T cells enriched from blood (not recorded which). The chain is built from TRBV7-6 and TRBJ2-5; D unresolved. The CDR3 region has the DNA TGTGCCAGCAGCTCGGTCATAGAGACCCAGTACTTC. It translates to CASSSVIETQYF.